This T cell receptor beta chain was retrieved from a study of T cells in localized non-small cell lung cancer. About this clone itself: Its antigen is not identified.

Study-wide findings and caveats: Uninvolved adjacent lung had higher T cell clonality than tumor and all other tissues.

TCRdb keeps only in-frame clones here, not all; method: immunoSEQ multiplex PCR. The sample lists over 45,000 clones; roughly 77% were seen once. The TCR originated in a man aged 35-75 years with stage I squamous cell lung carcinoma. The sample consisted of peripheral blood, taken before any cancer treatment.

This chain's CDR3 is CASSSTGVGTEAFF. The CDR3, as DNA: TGTGCCAGCAGTTCGACAGGCGTAGGCACTGAAGCTTTCTTT. The chain carries TRBV6-1 and TRBJ1-1; TRBD1 might be the D (6 bases). The germline gives CDR1 MNHNS, CDR2 SASEGT. The CDR3 has 14 amino acids. V was shortened by 5 bases and J by 4 bases, with 14 bases between the two germline ends.